This entry lists 8 T cell receptor beta chains sequenced from one sample in a study of cytomegalovirus exposure and HLA in healthy donors. The primer mix had 60 Vbeta and 13 Jbeta primers. Assay used: immunoSEQ multiplex PCR; TCRdb lists only in-frame clones, some missing. The data show about 190,000 clones, 70% to 75% seen once. The specimen sequenced was PBMCs. These receptors came from a man aged 25 to 40 in good health and CMV-seropositive.

This clone was seen a handful of times. The J gene is TRBJ1-2, the V gene TRBV7-2; D is unresolved. Germline CDR1 reads SGHTA; CDR2 reads FQGNSA. CDR3 length: 14 amino acids. V lost 5 bases and J 0 bases, leaving 10 bases between the germline ends. DNA for the CDR3: TGTGCCAGCAGCCTAACAGTGACTAACTATGGCTACACCTTC. Protein sequence: CASSLTVTNYGYTF.

The J gene is TRBJ1-2, the V gene TRBV7-2; D ambiguous. V was pared by 0 bases and J by 5 bases, with 13 bases between. Germline CDR1 and CDR2: SGHTA and FQGNSA. The CDR3 length is 15 residues. Here the CDR3 DNA reads TGTGCCAGCAGCTTAGCGTCAGGAGGCGTTTATGGCTACACCTTC. This encodes CASSLASGGVYGYTF.

The J gene is TRBJ2-1, the V gene TRBV7-9; D is possibly TRBD2 (5 bases). The CDR3 is 15 residues long. Trimming left V 5 bases short and J 5 bases short, with 16 bases between. Germline V gene data show CDR1 as SEHNR and CDR2 as FQNEAQ (reference sequence). CDR3 coding DNA: TGTGCCAGCAGCCAATTAGCCAGGAGGAACAATGAGCAGTTCTTC. Protein product: CASSQLARRNNEQFF.

This chain connects TRBV7-2 to TRBJ2-5, with 15 positions matching TRBD2. The CDR3 sequence is 18 residues long. CDR1 and CDR2 from the germline V gene are SGHTA and FQGNSA. V lost 1 base to trimming and J lost 2 bases; unmatched junction nucleotides: 5. CDR3 amino acids: CASSLGGLAGGKQETQYF. The CDR3 DNA follows: TGTGCCAGCAGCTTAGGAGGACTAGCGGGGGGGAAACAAGAGACCCAGTACTTC.

CDR3 residues: CASSQATGVWVTEAFF. The CDR3 nucleotides read TGTGCCAGCAGCCAAGCGACAGGGGTCTGGGTCACTGAAGCTTTCTTT. The chain recombines TRBV4-2 with TRBJ1-1; 8 bases are shared with TRBD1. The trim removed 1 base at V and 4 bases at J, leaving 8 bases unmatched. CDR1 and CDR2 (germline): LGHNA, YNFKEQ. CDR3 size: 16 residues.

The chain joins TRBV2 to TRBJ2-2; no firm D call. Trimming shortened V by 2 bases and J by 5 bases, and 6 bases separated the two germline ends. Germline V gene lookup returns CDR1 SNHLY and CDR2 FYNNEI. The CDR3 runs 13 residues. In DNA, the CDR3 is TGTGCCAGCAGTGAAATTCCTACCGGGGAGCTGTTTTTT. It specifies CASSEIPTGELFF. Using reference TRBV2 and TRBJ2-2 for the parts outside the CDR3, the full variable domain is EPEVTQTPSHQVTQMGQEVILRCVPISNHLYFYWYRQILGQKVEFLVSFYNNEISEKSEIFDDQFSVERPDGSNFTLKIRSTKLEDSAMYFCASSEIPTGELFFGEGSRLTVL.

The chain links TRBV21-1 to TRBJ1-2. TRBV21-1 is shown as a pseudogene. The CDR3 covers 14 residues. CDR3 region: CASSLRDSSGGYTF. DNA for the CDR3: TGTGCCAGCAGCTTACGGGACTCCTCGGGTGGCTACACCTTC.

The V call is TRBV5-4, the J call TRBJ1-1, with 7 bases lining up with TRBD1. CDR1 SGHNT and CDR2 YYREEE come from the germline V gene (reference sequence). Losses at the gene ends were 4 bases for V and 1 base for J; bases not matched to a gene: 10. There are 16 residues in the CDR3. The chain's CDR3 is CASSPKGQVRNTEAFF. As DNA, the CDR3 is TGTGCCAGCAGCCCGAAAGGACAGGTGAGGAACACTGAAGCTTTCTTT.